These T cell receptor beta chains were read from a single sample in a study of cytomegalovirus exposure and HLA in healthy donors. Repertoires were generated with immunoSEQ multiplex PCR, while TCRdb's copy carries only in-frame clones and drops some. The table includes fewer than 350,000 clones, roughly 89% detected once. Sequences were obtained from PBMCs. These receptor sequences come from a woman between 18 and 30 years old in good health and CMV-seronegative. The CDR3 runs from the conserved cysteine through the conserved F or W. A D gene is named only where the DNA matches it firmly. Where a row states a size, it is once, few, many or the class of an expanded clone; other rows omit it.

>NA|TRBJ2-1|TRBV7-9|18|TRBD1
TGTGCCAGCAGCTTATTGGTCGACAGGGGGAGCTTTTACAATGAGCAGTTCTTC
CASSLLVDRGSFYNEQFF
>NA|TRBJ1-1|TRBV27|14|NA
TGTGCCAGCAGTTTGAACATCGGGGGCACTGAAGCTTTCTTT
CASSLNIGGTEAFF
>NA|TRBJ1-2|TRBV30|12|NA
TGTGCCTGGAGTCGGACCGACCGAGGGGGCACCTTC
CAWSRTDRGGTF
>NA|TRBJ1-1|TRBV29-1|11|NA
TGCAGCGTTGATCGAGGCACTGAAGCTTTCTTT
CSVDRGTEAFF
>NA|TRBJ2-3|TRBV12-5|17|NA
TGTGCTAGTGGTTCCCCCAAATCAGGGGCCAACACAGATACGCAGTATTTT
CASGSPKSGANTDTQYF
>NA|TRBJ2-7|TRBV30|12|NA
TGTGCCTGGGGGGGACACTCCTACGAGCAGTACTTC
CAWGGHSYEQYF
>NA|TRBJ2-7|TRBV2|15|TRBD2
TGTGCCAGCAGCGGGACTAGCGGGGGGGCCTACGAGCAGTACTTC
CASSGTSGGAYEQYF
>NA|TRBJ1-4|TRBV15|16|NA
TGTGCCACCAGCAGAGATTTAACGGCAACTAATGAAAAACTGTTTTTT
CATSRDLTATNEKLFF
>NA|TRBJ1-2|TRBV9|15|NA
TGTGCCAGCAGCGTAGCGGCAGGGAAGGACTATGGCTACACCTTC
CASSVAAGKDYGYTF
>NA|TRBJ1-1|TRBV6-5|15|TRBD1
TGTGCCAGCAGTTACATGACAGGGATGAACACTGAAGCTTTCTTT
CASSYMTGMNTEAFF
>once|TRBJ1-1|TRBV19|14|NA
TGTGCCAGTAGCCCGATAGGAGCGAACACTGAAGCTTTCTTT
CASSPIGANTEAFF
>once|TRBJ2-7|TRBV5-1|16|TRBD2
TGCGCCAGCAGCCTGGGACTAGCGGGGGCCGGCAGCGAGCAGTACTTC
CASSLGLAGAGSEQYF
>once|TRBJ1-1|TRBV7-9|13|TRBD1
TGTGCCAGCAGCTGGACAGGGGGTGATGAAGCTTTCTTT
CASSWTGGDEAFF
>NA|TRBJ2-3|TRBV2|15|TRBD2
TGTGCCAGCAAAGAGGGGCGGGGGGTAAAAGATACGCAGTATTTT
CASKEGRGVKDTQYF
>NA|TRBJ2-7|TRBV2|12|NA
TGTGCCAGCAGTGAACAGGGTCTCGAGCAGTACTTC
CASSEQGLEQYF
>NA|TRBJ2-3|TRBV9|15|TRBD2
TGTGCCAGCAGCGCCAGCGGGGGCACCACAGATACGCAGTATTTT
CASSASGGTTDTQYF
>NA|TRBJ2-3|TRBV30|13|NA
TGTGCCTGGACTACCGTGAACACAGATACGCAGTATTTT
CAWTTVNTDTQYF
>NA|TRBJ1-2|TRBV2|13|NA
TGTGCTAGCGGGGGGGAAGCTAACTATGGCTACACCTTC
CASGGEANYGYTF
>NA|TRBJ1-5|TRBV6-5|15|NA
TGTGCCAGCAGTTACTCTTCAGGGAACAATCAGCCCCAGCATTTT
CASSYSSGNNQPQHF
>NA|TRBJ2-3|TRBV30|16|TRBD2
TGTGCCTGGACCACCGGACTAGCGGGGAGCACAGATACGCAGTATTTT
CAWTTGLAGSTDTQYF
>NA|TRBJ2-1|TRBV5-1|15|NA
TGCGCCAGCAGTTGGGGTCGGGGTAGCAACAATGAGCAGTTCTTC
CASSWGRGSNNEQFF
>NA|TRBJ2-2|TRBV11-2|16|TRBD2
TGTGCCAGCAGCTTCCGGGACGGCGGGGGGGCCGGGGAGCTGTTTTTT
CASSFRDGGGAGELFF
>few|TRBJ2-7|TRBV6-4|14|TRBD1
TGTGCCAGCAGTCCCGGACAGGGAGCGTACGAGCAGTACTTC
CASSPGQGAYEQYF
>NA|TRBJ2-3|TRBV7-6|18|TRBD2
TGTGCCAGCAGCTTAGCGCCTCTAGCGGGGGGGAACACAGATACGCAGTATTTT
CASSLAPLAGGNTDTQYF
>once|TRBJ1-6|TRBV6-6|13|NA
TGTGCCAGCAGTTCGGTGGAGAAATCACCCCTCCACTTT
CASSSVEKSPLHF
>NA|TRBJ2-5|TRBV7-6|15|NA
TGTGCCAGCAGCTTACTTTTCAGGGAACAAGAGACCCAGTACTTC
CASSLLFREQETQYF
>NA|TRBJ2-2|TRBV18|15|NA
TGTGCCAGCTCACCTTCAGAGGGGGAAAACGGGGAGCTGTTTTTT
CASSPSEGENGELFF
>NA|TRBJ2-1|TRBV5-6|14|TRBD1
TGTGCCAGCAAAAACAGGGGAATCGGCAATGAGCAGTTCTTC
CASKNRGIGNEQFF
>NA|TRBJ2-3|TRBV30|15|NA
TGTGCCCTTGGTCCGGGACTGGCTACCCCAGATACGCAGTATTTT
CALGPGLATPDTQYF
>NA|TRBJ2-7|TRBV5-4|14|NA
TGTGCCAGCAGCTTGGACAGGGCTACCTACGAGCAGTACTTC
CASSLDRATYEQYF
>NA|TRBJ2-2|TRBV27|15|NA
TGTGCCAGCAGTTTGGAGTGGACGAACACCGGGGAGCTGTTTTTT
CASSLEWTNTGELFF
>NA|TRBJ1-2|TRBV28|16|TRBD1
TGTGCCAGCAGTGGGACAGGGGGTTTAGCTAACTATGGCTACACCTTC
CASSGTGGLANYGYTF
>NA|TRBJ2-7|TRBV6-1|15|TRBD2
TGTGCCATTTATAGCGGGGCTGTTGGTTCCTACGAGCAGTACTTC
CAIYSGAVGSYEQYF
>NA|TRBJ2-3|TRBV15|16|NA
TGTGCCACCAGCAGAGGTGGAGGCACTAGCACAGATACGCAGTATTTT
CATSRGGGTSTDTQYF
>NA|TRBJ1-1|TRBV11-3|12|NA
TGTGCCAGCAGCTCCGGGATCAATAAAGCTTTCTTT
CASSSGINKAFF
>NA|TRBJ1-5|TRBV6-1|15|NA
TGTGCCAGCAGATCACTCTATAATAGCAATCAGCCCCAGCATTTT
CASRSLYNSNQPQHF
>NA|TRBJ2-7|TRBV7-8|14|NA
TGTGCCAGCAGTAGAGTCCCCGAGGCCTACGAGCAGTACTTC
CASSRVPEAYEQYF
>NA|TRBJ1-2|TRBV30|13|TRBD1
TGTGCCTGGAGCCAAGGACAGGGGAATGGCTACACCTTC
CAWSQGQGNGYTF
>NA|TRBJ1-2|TRBV11-2|12|NA
TGTGCCAGCAGCTTGACAGGAAAAAGCTACACCTTC
CASSLTGKSYTF
>NA|TRBJ2-5|TRBV6-5|14|TRBD2
TGTGCCAGCAGCCCGGGGGGGAGGAGAGAGACCCAGTACTTC
CASSPGGRRETQYF
>NA|TRBJ2-2|TRBV6-1|16|TRBD1
TGTGCCAGCAGTGAAAAGGGACAGGGGGCAACCGGGGAGCTGTTTTTT
CASSEKGQGATGELFF
>NA|TRBJ2-2|TRBV27|15|TRBD1
TGTGCCAGCAGTTTACTGGACAGGGATGTCGGGGAGCTGTTTTTT
CASSLLDRDVGELFF
>NA|TRBJ1-2|TRBV27|11|NA
TGTGCCAGCGGAGGGGTTCAGGGCTACACCTTC
CASGGVQGYTF
>NA|TRBJ2-7|TRBV7-3|15|TRBD1
TGTGCCAGCAGCTTAAGTGGACAGGGTAACTACGAGCAGTACTTC
CASSLSGQGNYEQYF
>NA|TRBJ2-1|TRBV19|15|NA
TGTGCCAGTAGTATACAGGGGAATATATACAATGAGCAGTTCTTC
CASSIQGNIYNEQFF
>NA|TRBJ2-1|TRBV6-4|15|TRBD1
TGTGCCAGCAGTGTAGAGGGGACAGGGCTTAATGAGCAGTTCTTC
CASSVEGTGLNEQFF
>few|TRBJ2-2|TRBV5-1|14|NA
TGCGCCAGCAGCCCCCCTAGTTCTACCGGGGAGCTGTTTTTT
CASSPPSSTGELFF
>NA|TRBJ1-5|TRBV27|14|NA
TGTGCCAGCAGTTTAGCAGGCCGCAATCAGCCCCAGCATTTT
CASSLAGRNQPQHF
>NA|TRBJ2-3|TRBV2|15|NA
TGTGCCAGCAGTGAATTAAGGGGGAAAACAGATACGCAGTATTTT
CASSELRGKTDTQYF
>NA|TRBJ2-4|TRBV18|14|TRBD1
TGTGCCAGCTCACCGGGACAGGGGGCGAGCATTCAGTACTTC
CASSPGQGASIQYF
>few|TRBJ1-1|TRBV5-6|12|NA
TGTGCCAGCAGCTCTCCTAGCGCTGAAGCTTTCTTT
CASSSPSAEAFF
>NA|TRBJ1-5|TRBV6-5|15|TRBD1
TGTGCCAGCAGTAAGGGGACAGGGGGCAATCAGCCCCAGCATTTT
CASSKGTGGNQPQHF
>NA|TRBJ1-1|TRBV5-1|16|NA
TGCGCCAGCAGCTTGGCCGGTTTGGGAGGGGGCACTGAAGCTTTCTTT
CASSLAGLGGGTEAFF